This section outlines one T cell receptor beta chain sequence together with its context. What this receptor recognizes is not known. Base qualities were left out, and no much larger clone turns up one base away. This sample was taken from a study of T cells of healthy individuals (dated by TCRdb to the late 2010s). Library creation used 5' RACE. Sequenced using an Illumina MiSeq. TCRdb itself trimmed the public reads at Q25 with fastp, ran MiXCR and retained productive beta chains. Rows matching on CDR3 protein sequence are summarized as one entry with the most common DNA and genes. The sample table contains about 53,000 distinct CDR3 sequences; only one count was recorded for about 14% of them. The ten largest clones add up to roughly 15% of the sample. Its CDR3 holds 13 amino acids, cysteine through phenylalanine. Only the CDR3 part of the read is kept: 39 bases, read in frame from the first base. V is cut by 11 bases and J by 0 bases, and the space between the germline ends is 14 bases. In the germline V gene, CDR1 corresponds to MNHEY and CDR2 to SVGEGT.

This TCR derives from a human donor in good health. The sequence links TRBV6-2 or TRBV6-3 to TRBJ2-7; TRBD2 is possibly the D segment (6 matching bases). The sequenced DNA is TGTGCCGGGAAAAGGGACTCCTCCTACGAGCAGTACTTC. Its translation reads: CAGKRDSSYEQYF.